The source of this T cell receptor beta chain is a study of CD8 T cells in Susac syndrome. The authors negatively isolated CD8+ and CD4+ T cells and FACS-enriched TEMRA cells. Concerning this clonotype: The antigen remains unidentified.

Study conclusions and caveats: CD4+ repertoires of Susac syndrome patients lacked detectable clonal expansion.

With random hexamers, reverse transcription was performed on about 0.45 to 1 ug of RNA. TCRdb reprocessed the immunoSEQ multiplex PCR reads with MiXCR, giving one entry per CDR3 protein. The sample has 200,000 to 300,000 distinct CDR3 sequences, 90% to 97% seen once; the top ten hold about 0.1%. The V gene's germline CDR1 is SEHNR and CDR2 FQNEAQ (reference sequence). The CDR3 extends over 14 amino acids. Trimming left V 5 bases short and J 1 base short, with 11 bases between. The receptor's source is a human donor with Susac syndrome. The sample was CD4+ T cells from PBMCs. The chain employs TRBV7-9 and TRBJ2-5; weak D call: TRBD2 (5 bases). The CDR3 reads CASSRGNSQETQYF. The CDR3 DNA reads TGTGCCAGCAGCCGAGGGAACTCCCAAGAGACCCAGTACTTC. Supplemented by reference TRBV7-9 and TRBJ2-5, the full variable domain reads DTGVSQNPRHKITKRGQNVTFRCDPISEHNRLYWYRQTLGQGPEFLTYFQNEAQLEKSRLLSDRFSAERPKGSFSTLEIQRTEQGDSAMYLCASSRGNSQETQYFGPGTRLLVL.